The T cell receptor beta chain described here comes from a study of tumor and adjacent non-tumor tissue in lung cancer. This sample's RNA came from whole unsorted tissue. TCRbeta libraries were built with three rounds of nested PCR, modified from ARM-PCR. TCRdb re-analysed the multiplex PCR reads in MiXCR, keeping a single row per CDR3 protein. The sample comprises approximately 76,000 distinct CDR3 sequences, around 70% of which are singletons, and roughly 12% rests with the top ten. CDR3 length equals 12 residues. Germline-derived CDR1 and CDR2 are GTSNPN and SVGIG (reference sequence). In regard to this clonotype: At one end the junction does not follow the germline gene, possibly because of a read error.

This TCR was sampled from a woman in her seventies with non-small cell lung cancer. Input material: lung tumor tissue. The chain employs TRBV30 and TRBJ1-1; 10 bases map to TRBD1. This CDR3 is CGWSGGTGEAFF. The DNA of the CDR3 is TGTGGCTGGAGTGGGGGGACAGGGGAGGCTTTCTTT.